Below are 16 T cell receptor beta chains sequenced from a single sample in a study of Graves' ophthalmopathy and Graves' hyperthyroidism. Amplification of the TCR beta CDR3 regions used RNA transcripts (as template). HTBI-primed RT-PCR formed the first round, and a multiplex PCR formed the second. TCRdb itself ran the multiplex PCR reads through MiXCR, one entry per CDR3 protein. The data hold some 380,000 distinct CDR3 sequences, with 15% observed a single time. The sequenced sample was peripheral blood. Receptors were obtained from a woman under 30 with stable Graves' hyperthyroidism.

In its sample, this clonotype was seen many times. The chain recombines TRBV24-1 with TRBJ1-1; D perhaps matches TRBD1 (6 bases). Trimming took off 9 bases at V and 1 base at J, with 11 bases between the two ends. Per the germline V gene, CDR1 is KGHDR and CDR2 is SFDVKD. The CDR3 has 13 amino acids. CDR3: CATSVGGNTEAFF. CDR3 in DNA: TGTGCCACCTCCGTAGGGGGGAACACTGAAGCTTTCTTT.

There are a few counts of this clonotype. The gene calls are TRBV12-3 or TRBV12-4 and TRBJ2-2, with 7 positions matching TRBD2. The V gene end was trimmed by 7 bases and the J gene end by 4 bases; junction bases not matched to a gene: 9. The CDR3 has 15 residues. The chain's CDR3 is CASTLGRGSTGELFF. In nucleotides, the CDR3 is TGTGCCAGCACCTTGGGGAGGGGAAGCACCGGGGAGCTGTTTTTT.

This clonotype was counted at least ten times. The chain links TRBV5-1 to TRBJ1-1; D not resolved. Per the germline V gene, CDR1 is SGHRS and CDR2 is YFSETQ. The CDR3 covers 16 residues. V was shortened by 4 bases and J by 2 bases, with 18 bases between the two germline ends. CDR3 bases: TGCGCCAGCAGCCCCTATGGACCGGGATTAAACACTGAAGCTTTCTTT. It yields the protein CASSPYGPGLNTEAFF.

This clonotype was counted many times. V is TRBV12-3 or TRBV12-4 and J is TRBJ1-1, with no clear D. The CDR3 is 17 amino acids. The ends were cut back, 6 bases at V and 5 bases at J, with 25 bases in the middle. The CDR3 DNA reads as TGTGCCAGCAGCCCCGAGGGAGGTGTTTTGGATGGGACTGAAGCTTTCTTT. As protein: CASSPEGGVLDGTEAFF.

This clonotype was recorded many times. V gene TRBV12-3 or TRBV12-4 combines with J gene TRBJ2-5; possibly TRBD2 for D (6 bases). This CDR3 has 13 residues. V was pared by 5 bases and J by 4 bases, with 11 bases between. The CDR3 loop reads CASSGFGGETQYF. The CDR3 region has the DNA TGTGCCAGCAGTGGGTTCGGGGGAGAGACCCAGTACTTC.

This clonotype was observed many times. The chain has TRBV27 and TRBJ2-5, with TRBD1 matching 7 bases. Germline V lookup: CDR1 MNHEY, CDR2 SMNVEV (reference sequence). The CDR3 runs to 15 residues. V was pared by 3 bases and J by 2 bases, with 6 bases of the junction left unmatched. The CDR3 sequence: CASSFEGGQQETQYF. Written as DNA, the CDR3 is TGTGCCAGCAGTTTTGAAGGGGGCCAACAAGAGACCCAGTACTTC.

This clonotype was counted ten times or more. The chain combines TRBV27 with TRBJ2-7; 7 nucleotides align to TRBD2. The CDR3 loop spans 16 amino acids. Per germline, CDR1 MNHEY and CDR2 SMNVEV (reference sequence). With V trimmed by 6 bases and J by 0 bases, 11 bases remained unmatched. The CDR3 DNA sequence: TGTGCCAGCAGAGCAAGAAGCGGGGTGAGCTCCTACGAGCAGTACTTC. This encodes CASRARSGVSSYEQYF.

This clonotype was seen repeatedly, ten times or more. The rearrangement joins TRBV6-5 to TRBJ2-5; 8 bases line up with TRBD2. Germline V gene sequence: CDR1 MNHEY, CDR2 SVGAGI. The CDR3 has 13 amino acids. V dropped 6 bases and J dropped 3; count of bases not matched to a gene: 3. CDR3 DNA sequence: TGTGCCAGCAGCTATAGCGGGGAAGAGACCCAGTACTTC. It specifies CASSYSGEETQYF.

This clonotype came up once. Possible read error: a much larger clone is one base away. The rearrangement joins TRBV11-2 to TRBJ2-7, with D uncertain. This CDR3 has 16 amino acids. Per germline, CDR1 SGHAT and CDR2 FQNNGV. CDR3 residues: CAGSLLRTSRAYEQYF. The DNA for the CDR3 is TGTGCCGGCAGCCTCCTAAGGACGTCAAGGGCCTACGAGCAGTACTTC.

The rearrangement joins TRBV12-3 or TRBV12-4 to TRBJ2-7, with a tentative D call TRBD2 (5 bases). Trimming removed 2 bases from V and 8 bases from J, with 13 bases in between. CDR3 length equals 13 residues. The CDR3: CASSLRLANKQYF. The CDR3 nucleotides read TGTGCCAGCAGTTTACGCCTAGCAAACAAGCAGTACTTC.

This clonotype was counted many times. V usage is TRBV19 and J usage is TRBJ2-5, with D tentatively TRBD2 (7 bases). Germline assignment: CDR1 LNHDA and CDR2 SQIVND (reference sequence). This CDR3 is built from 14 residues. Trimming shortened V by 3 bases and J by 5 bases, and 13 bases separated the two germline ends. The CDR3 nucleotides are TGTGCCAGTAGTATTGGCGGGGGCAGGGAGACCCAGTACTTC. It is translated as CASSIGGGRETQYF.

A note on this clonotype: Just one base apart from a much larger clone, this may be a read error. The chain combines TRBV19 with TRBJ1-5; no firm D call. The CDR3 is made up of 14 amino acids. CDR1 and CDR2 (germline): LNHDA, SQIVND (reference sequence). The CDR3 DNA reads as TGTGCCAGTCGTATAGTCAGCAGCAATCAGCCCCAGCATTTT. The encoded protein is CASRIVSSNQPQHF.

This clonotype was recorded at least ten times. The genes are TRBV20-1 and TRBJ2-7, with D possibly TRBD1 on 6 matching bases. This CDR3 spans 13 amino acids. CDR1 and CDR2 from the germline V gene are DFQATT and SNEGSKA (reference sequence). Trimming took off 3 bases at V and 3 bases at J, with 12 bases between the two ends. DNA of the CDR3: TGCAGTGCTAGTCGGGGCAGGGGCTACGAGCAGTACTTC. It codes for CSASRGRGYEQYF.

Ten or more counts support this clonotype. The CDR3 nucleotides read TGTGCCAGCACCCTTAGGGATTCTGGGGCCAACGTCCTGACTTTC. Amino acids: CASTLRDSGANVLTF. This chain connects TRBV28 to TRBJ2-6; D not resolved. The germline V and J ends were trimmed by 7 bases and 1 base, with 11 bases remaining between them. Germline CDR1 and CDR2: MDHEN and SYDVKM. The CDR3 length is 15 residues.

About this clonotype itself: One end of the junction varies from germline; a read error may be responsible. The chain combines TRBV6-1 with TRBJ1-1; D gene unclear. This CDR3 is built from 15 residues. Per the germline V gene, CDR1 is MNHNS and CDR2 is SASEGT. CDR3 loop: CASSPPQVMNAEAFF. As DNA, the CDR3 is TGTGCCAGCAGTCCCCCCCAGGTTATGAACGCTGAAGCTTTCTTT.

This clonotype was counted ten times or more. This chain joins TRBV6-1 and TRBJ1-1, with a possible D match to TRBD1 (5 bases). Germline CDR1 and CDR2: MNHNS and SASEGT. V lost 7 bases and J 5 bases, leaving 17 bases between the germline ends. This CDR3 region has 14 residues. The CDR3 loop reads CASNIGGYNTEAFF. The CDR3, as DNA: TGTGCCAGCAATATCGGGGGGTATAATACTGAAGCTTTCTTT.